A selection of T cell receptor beta chains follows, all from one sample in a study of blood T cell repertoires in COVID-19. Data came from immunoSEQ multiplex PCR; TCRdb stores just in-frame clones and leaves some out. Of 200,000 to 250,000 clones listed, roughly 85% are singletons. Sequencing input: PBMCs or T cells enriched from blood (not recorded which). All receptors derive from a woman in her 40s who had been exposed to COVID-19. CDR3s include the opening cysteine and the closing phenylalanine or tryptophan. D genes are given only for firm matches. Size is stated for part of the rows, as once, few or many counts, or as a class when the clone is expanded.

D	V	size	J	DNA	CDR3
-	TRBV4-1	few	TRBJ2-7	TGCGCCAGCAGCCAAGATCCCCAGGGCCCCTACGAGCAGTACTTC	CASSQDPQGPYEQYF
-	TRBV11-2	few	TRBJ2-6	TGTGCCAGCAGCCCAAGGGGGGGCGCGGCCGGGGCCAACGTCCTGACTTTC	CASSPRGGAAGANVLTF
TRBD2	TRBV9	-	TRBJ2-3	TGTGCCAGCAGCACCAAACTAGCGGGGGACTTCACAGATACGCAGTATTTT	CASSTKLAGDFTDTQYF
TRBD1	TRBV28	once	TRBJ1-5	TGTGCCAGCTACAGGGGCGACAATCAGCCCCAGCATTTT	CASYRGDNQPQHF
TRBD2	TRBV28	-	TRBJ2-7	TGTGCCAGCAGTTTAGGGGCTAGCGGGGAATCCGAGCAGTACTTC	CASSLGASGESEQYF
TRBD1	TRBV28	-	TRBJ2-3	TGTGCCAGCAGCGCTGGGACAGGCACAGATACGCAGTATTTT	CASSAGTGTDTQYF
TRBD1	TRBV6-1	-	TRBJ1-6	TGTGCCAGCAGTGAAGCGGGGACAGAAAATTCACCCCTCCACTTT	CASSEAGTENSPLHF
-	TRBV30	-	TRBJ1-4	TGTGCCGCCGGCAGAGGCAGTGAAAAACTGTTTTTT	CAAGRGSEKLFF
-	TRBV2	-	TRBJ2-1	TGTGCCAGCAGGCGGGACCGCTACAATGAGCAGTTCTTC	CASRRDRYNEQFF
TRBD1	TRBV10-3	few	TRBJ2-1	TGTGCCATCAGTGATTCCCGGACAGGGGGAGAGCAGTTCTTC	CAISDSRTGGEQFF
TRBD2	TRBV4-2	-	TRBJ2-3	TGTGCCAGCAGCCTTCAGGAAAGGACTAGCGGTGATACGCAGTATTTT	CASSLQERTSGDTQYF
TRBD1	TRBV27	-	TRBJ2-3	TGTGCCAGCAGTAGAGACAGGGGCACCGATACGCAGTATTTT	CASSRDRGTDTQYF
TRBD1	TRBV27	-	TRBJ1-1	TGTGCCAGCAGGGAGGGGGCGACCGCTGAAGCTTTCTTT	CASREGATAEAFF
TRBD2	TRBV25-1	-	TRBJ2-5	TGTGCCAGCAGGAGAACGGGACTAGCGGGGGCGGGGGAGACCCAGTACTTC	CASRRTGLAGAGETQYF
TRBD2	TRBV3-1/TRBV3-2	-	TRBJ2-1	TGTGCCAGCAGCCACCTGAGCGGGGGGGCAGGTGAGCAGTTCTTC	CASSHLSGGAGEQFF
TRBD1	TRBV10-2	-	TRBJ1-6	TGCGCCAGCAGGGAGGGACAGGGGAGTTCACCCCTCCACTTT	CASREGQGSSPLHF
-	TRBV2	-	TRBJ2-3	TGTGCCAGCAGTGCAGAAGTAGCTACGCAGTATTTT	CASSAEVATQYF
-	TRBV28	-	TRBJ1-3	TGTGCCAGCAGTTTATTGCAGGGAAACACCATATATTTT	CASSLLQGNTIYF
TRBD1	TRBV7-6	-	TRBJ1-4	TGTGCCAGCAGCCTGCCCCCGACAGGGAGTTTTGAAAAACTGTTTTTT	CASSLPPTGSFEKLFF
-	TRBV18	-	TRBJ1-4	TGTGCCAGCTCAGCCGGACAGACGGCAACTAATGAAAAACTGTTTTTT	CASSAGQTATNEKLFF
-	TRBV4-1	-	TRBJ1-5	TGCGCCAGCAGCCAAGCTAATGCAGCGGATCAGCCCCAGCATTTT	CASSQANAADQPQHF
TRBD2	TRBV7-2	-	TRBJ2-5	TGTGCCAGCAGCTTTGGTTTGACTAGCAGGACAGAGACCCAGTACTTC	CASSFGLTSRTETQYF
TRBD2	TRBV10-1	few	TRBJ2-2	TGCGCCAGCAGTGACTTTACTAGCGGGGGGTTACGGACCGCCGGGGAGCTGTTTTTT	CASSDFTSGGLRTAGELFF
-	TRBV5-1	few	TRBJ2-7	TGCGCCAGCTCATCCGGACTCCCCTACGAGCAGTACTTC	CASSSGLPYEQYF
-	TRBV7-2	-	TRBJ2-7	TGTGCCAGCAGCTTAGGCACTGGGGCCTCCTACGAGCAGTACTTC	CASSLGTGASYEQYF
-	TRBV18	-	TRBJ2-3	TGTGCCAGCTCACCACAGAATCTGGTAGGGGCAGATACGCAGTATTTT	CASSPQNLVGADTQYF
TRBD2	TRBV5-1	-	TRBJ2-5	TGCGCCAGCACCGGGGGGGCCACCCGGGGTGAGACCCAGTACTTC	CASTGGATRGETQYF
-	TRBV6-1	-	TRBJ1-5	TGTGCCAGCAGTGAAGGTGGGAGCCACAATCAGCCCCAGCATTTT	CASSEGGSHNQPQHF
-	TRBV14	once	TRBJ2-1	TGTGCCAGCAGCCAAGATGGGCTGGATAGGAGGGAGCAGTTCTTC	CASSQDGLDRREQFF
TRBD1	TRBV18	-	TRBJ2-4	TGTGCCAGCTCACGGTCAGGGGGCGCCCGGAACATTCAGTACTTC	CASSRSGGARNIQYF
-	TRBV18	-	TRBJ1-1	TGTGCCAGCTCAAGCCGGGACAAGAACACTGAAGCTTTCTTT	CASSSRDKNTEAFF
-	TRBV28	-	TRBJ2-7	TGTGCCAGCACCAACTCGGAAGATGGAGCCTACGAGCAGTACTTC	CASTNSEDGAYEQYF
TRBD1	TRBV7-9	few	TRBJ1-1	TGTGCCAGCAGCCCCGACAGGGTAGGTGAAGCTTTCTTT	CASSPDRVGEAFF
-	TRBV7-2	-	TRBJ1-2	TGTGCCAGCAGCCACAGCGCAGGGCCCTATGGCTACACCTTC	CASSHSAGPYGYTF
-	TRBV7-9	-	TRBJ1-1	TGTGCCAGCAGACCAAGTGCAGGAGGGACGCGGGACACTGAAGCTTTCTTT	CASRPSAGGTRDTEAFF
-	TRBV7-2	-	TRBJ2-2	TGTGCCAGCAGCTCGAGACAGTCTATCCGCACCGGGGAGCTGTTTTTT	CASSSRQSIRTGELFF
TRBD1	TRBV5-1	-	TRBJ1-2	TGCGCCAGCAGCTTTAGACAGGGTGATGGCTACACCTTC	CASSFRQGDGYTF
TRBD2	TRBV27	-	TRBJ2-3	TGTGCCAGCAGTTTAAACTTTATATCATGGACGGGAGGCGCAGATACGCAGTATTTT	CASSLNFISWTGGADTQYF
TRBD1	TRBV6-2/TRBV6-3	few	TRBJ1-4	TGTGCCAGCAGTTACTCTATCGGGACAGGGGACGAAAAACTGTTTTTT	CASSYSIGTGDEKLFF
TRBD1	TRBV2	few	TRBJ1-5	TGTGCCAGCAGCGCTCAGGGGGCCAGGCAGCCCCAGCATTTT	CASSAQGARQPQHF
-	TRBV9	-	TRBJ1-1	TGTGCCAGCAGCGAGGAGGTCGGCCCGAACACTGAAGCTTTCTTT	CASSEEVGPNTEAFF
-	TRBV29-1	-	TRBJ2-7	TGCAGCGTTGTGGGGCAGGGGAAATCCTACGAGCAGTACTTC	CSVVGQGKSYEQYF
TRBD1	TRBV28	-	TRBJ1-2	TGTGCCAGCAAACCGACAGGGGGCCGGGGCTACACCTTC	CASKPTGGRGYTF
-	TRBV12-5	-	TRBJ1-5	TGTGCTAGTGGGAGCGGGAGGGACAATCAGCCCCAGCATTTT	CASGSGRDNQPQHF
-	TRBV7-2	-	TRBJ2-2	TGTGCCAGCAGCTTAGGGCTCACCACCGGGGAGCTGTTTTTT	CASSLGLTTGELFF
-	TRBV18	-	TRBJ1-2	TGTGCCAGCTCACCCAGGGAGGACTATGGCTACACCTTC	CASSPREDYGYTF
TRBD1	TRBV9	-	TRBJ2-1	TGTGCCAGCAGCGTGGGCAGACAGGGGACCTACAATGAGCAGTTCTTC	CASSVGRQGTYNEQFF
-	TRBV10-3	once	TRBJ1-5	TGTGCCATCAGTGAGGCGGATACCAATCAGCCCCAGCATTTT	CAISEADTNQPQHF
-	TRBV18	-	TRBJ1-4	TGTGCCAGCTCACCGATACAGACAAATGAAAAACTGTTTTTT	CASSPIQTNEKLFF
-	TRBV7-2	-	TRBJ2-1	TGTGCCAGTCAGACCGGGACACTAAACCCATTATACAATGAGCAGTTCTTC	CASQTGTLNPLYNEQFF
-	TRBV24-1	-	TRBJ2-5	TGTGCCACCAGTGACCCCGCTGAGGGGGGGGAGACCCAGTACTTC	CATSDPAEGGETQYF
-	TRBV29-1	-	TRBJ1-4	TGCAGCGTCAGGGTTACTAATGAAAAACTGTTTTTT	CSVRVTNEKLFF
-	TRBV28	few	TRBJ1-2	TGTGCCAGCAAGGAGGGAGGAGGCTACACCTTC	CASKEGGGYTF
TRBD1	TRBV18	-	TRBJ1-5	TGTGCCAGCTCCCGCGGACAGGGAACGAATCAGCCCCAGCATTTT	CASSRGQGTNQPQHF
TRBD1	TRBV7-9	-	TRBJ1-2	TGTGCCAGCAGCACCGGGACAGGGGACTATGGCTACACCTTC	CASSTGTGDYGYTF
-	TRBV18	once	TRBJ1-3	TGTGCCAGCTCACCCGCCCGCGGGGCCTCTGGAAACACCATATATTTT	CASSPARGASGNTIYF